This T cell receptor beta chain was identified during a study of OX40 agonist ivuxolimab in advanced cancers. Sequencing used immunoSEQ multiplex PCR; TCRdb keeps in-frame clones, though not all of them. The sample consists of 50,000 to 80,000 clones, 91% of them appearing once. This receptor was identified in an adult with an advanced solid tumor such as melanoma, head and neck, liver or kidney cancer. Sequencing was performed on CD4+ or CD8+ T cells sorted from blood, taken in a trial of the OX40 agonist ivuxolimab.

CDR3 protein: CASSQKGTGYVGELFF. CDR3 sequence (DNA): TGCGCCAGCAGCCAAAAGGGGACAGGGTATGTCGGGGAGCTGTTTTTT. V and J are TRBV4-1 and TRBJ2-2; TRBD1 agrees at 9 bases. The CDR3 spans 16 residues. V lost 2 bases and J lost 7; bases outside the gene matches: 8. Germline V gene lookup returns CDR1 MGHRA and CDR2 YSYEKL.